This T cell receptor (beta chain) was captured in a study of blood T cells in healthy people across ages. The CDR3 is 15 residues long. Germline assignment: CDR1 KGHDR and CDR2 SFDVKD. The study's findings and limits: Per million T cells, TCR beta diversity dropped about linearly as age rose.

Turning to this clonotype: Its antigen is unidentified.

Healthy individuals of Caucasian origin from Russia, aged roughly 6 to 100, served as donors. Primed by a sample-barcoded 5' primer and a J-beta primer mix, a second PCR proceeded for about 6 to 12 cycles. Every cDNA molecule bore a tag from a template-switch adaptor containing 12 random nucleotides. TCRdb used MiXCR to reprocess the 5' RACE reads, holding one entry per CDR3 protein. This table holds approximately 1.5 million distinct CDR3 sequences, approximately 39% found once. Material: blood. The clonotype originates from a young woman in good health. The chain recombines TRBV24-1 with TRBJ2-7; no reliable D call. The J call may be in error: the DNA end matches TRBJ2-4 better. The CDR3 DNA is TGTGCCACCACACACATACAGCTAGCCAAAAACATTCAGTACTTC. It codes for CATTHIQLAKNIQYF.